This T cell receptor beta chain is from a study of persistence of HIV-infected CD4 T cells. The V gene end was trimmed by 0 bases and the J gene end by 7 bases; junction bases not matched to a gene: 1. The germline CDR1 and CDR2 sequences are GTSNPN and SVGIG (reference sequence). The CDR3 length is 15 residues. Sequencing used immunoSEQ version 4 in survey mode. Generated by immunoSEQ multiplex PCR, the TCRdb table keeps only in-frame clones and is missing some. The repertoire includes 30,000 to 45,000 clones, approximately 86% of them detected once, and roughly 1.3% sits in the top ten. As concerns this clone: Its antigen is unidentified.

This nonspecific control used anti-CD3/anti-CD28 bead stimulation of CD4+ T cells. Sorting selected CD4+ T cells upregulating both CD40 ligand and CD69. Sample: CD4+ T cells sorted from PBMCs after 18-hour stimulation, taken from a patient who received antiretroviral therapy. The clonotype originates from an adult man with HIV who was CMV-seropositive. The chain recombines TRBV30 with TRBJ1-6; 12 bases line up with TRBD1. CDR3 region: CAWSVGTGGNSPLHF. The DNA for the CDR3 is TGTGCCTGGAGTGTTGGGACAGGGGGCAATTCACCCCTCCACTTT.